This is a list of T cell receptor beta chains from one sample in a study of T-cell reconstitution after alpha-beta-depleted transplantation in children. MiXCR was run by TCRdb on the PCR reads, yielding one entry per CDR3 protein. The repertoire includes about 610,000 distinct CDR3 sequences, about 10% of them detected once, and less than 4.5% sits in the top ten. Sequenced here: PBMCs from the stem cell graft donor, sampled from the stem cell graft. The receptors were sampled from a human donor who donated a stem cell graft to a child with acute myeloid leukemia. Both conserved end residues are part of each CDR3. The D gene is left open where the match is weak. Clone size is shown for a subset of rows, as once, few, many or a class of expanded clone.

J gene	CDR3 length	clone size	D gene	V gene	CDR3 protein	CDR3 DNA
TRBJ2-1	16	few	TRBD1	TRBV5-5	CASSWGQGASRNEQFF	TGTGCCAGCAGCTGGGGACAGGGGGCCTCTCGGAATGAGCAGTTCTTC
TRBJ2-3	16	NA	TRBD2	TRBV20-1	CSARDTTSGFTDTQYF	TGCAGTGCTAGAGATACCACTAGCGGGTTCACAGATACGCAGTATTTT
TRBJ1-4	13	few	NA	TRBV7-3	CASSPTPGEKLFF	TGTGCCAGCAGCCCAACCCCGGGGGAAAAACTGTTTTTT
TRBJ2-1	12	NA	NA	TRBV7-3	CASGGRVGEQFF	TGTGCCAGCGGGGGCCGGGTCGGTGAGCAGTTCTTC
TRBJ1-5	17	NA	TRBD1	TRBV28	CASETGTGGVSNQPQHF	TGTGCCAGCGAGACCGGGACAGGGGGCGTTAGCAATCAGCCCCAGCATTTT
TRBJ2-1	17	NA	TRBD1	TRBV5-1	CASSLVAGQGAHNEQFF	TGCGCCAGCAGCTTGGTAGCCGGACAGGGGGCGCACAATGAGCAGTTCTTC
TRBJ2-3	13	few	NA	TRBV4-3	CASSQGPTDTQYF	TGCGCCAGCAGCCAAGGGCCGACAGATACGCAGTATTTT
TRBJ2-2	17	many	NA	TRBV11-2	CASSLVVASANTGELFF	TGTGCCAGCAGCTTAGTAGTGGCTAGCGCGAACACCGGGGAGCTGTTTTTT
TRBJ1-4	14	NA	TRBD1	TRBV7-2	CASSSQGANEKLFF	TGTGCCAGCAGCTCACAGGGGGCTAATGAAAAACTGTTTTTT
TRBJ1-6	15	few	NA	TRBV12-3/TRBV12-4	CASSLAGDRGSPLHF	TGTGCCAGCAGTTTGGCTGGTGACAGAGGGTCACCCCTCCACTTT
TRBJ2-1	16	few	NA	TRBV3-1	CASSQRTGLENNEQFF	TGTGCCAGCAGCCAAAGGACAGGACTAGAGAACAATGAGCAGTTCTTC
TRBJ2-5	13	few	NA	TRBV9	CASSVDREETQYF	TGTGCCAGCAGCGTAGACAGGGAGGAGACCCAGTACTTC
TRBJ2-1	17	NA	TRBD2	TRBV12-3/TRBV12-4	CASRPVGAGGVGNEQFF	TGTGCCAGCAGGCCGGTGGGTGCGGGAGGAGTAGGGAATGAGCAGTTCTTC
TRBJ2-7	15	NA	NA	TRBV7-2	CASSLVERGGYEQYF	TGTGCCAGCAGCTTAGTCGAACGGGGCGGCTACGAGCAGTACTTC
TRBJ2-5	13	few	NA	TRBV29-1	CSGEQRNQETQYF	TGCAGCGGGGAACAGAGAAATCAAGAGACCCAGTACTTC
TRBJ2-2	14	few	NA	TRBV15	CATSREWNTGELFF	TGTGCCACCAGCAGAGAGTGGAACACCGGGGAGCTGTTTTTT
TRBJ2-2	14	NA	TRBD2	TRBV10-3	CAISGTSGPGELFF	TGTGCCATCAGCGGGACTAGCGGGCCCGGGGAGCTGTTTTTT
TRBJ2-7	12	few	NA	TRBV12-3/TRBV12-4	CASHKGGYEQYF	TGTGCCAGCCACAAAGGGGGGTACGAGCAGTACTTC
TRBJ1-1	13	few	NA	TRBV6-2/TRBV6-3	CASKLGANTEAFF	TGTGCCAGCAAATTGGGGGCGAACACTGAAGCTTTCTTT
TRBJ1-1	15	few	TRBD1	TRBV20-1	CSAGQGRGMNTEAFF	TGCAGTGCTGGACAGGGCAGAGGGATGAACACTGAAGCTTTCTTT
TRBJ2-3	11	many	NA	TRBV20-1	CSARLTDTQYF	TGCAGTGCTAGACTCACAGATACGCAGTATTTT
TRBJ2-7	12	few	NA	TRBV20-1	CSASASPYEQYF	TGCAGTGCTAGTGCCAGCCCCTACGAGCAGTACTTC
TRBJ2-7	13	many	NA	TRBV19	CASINGVLNEQYF	TGTGCCAGTATTAACGGGGTCTTAAACGAGCAGTACTTC
TRBJ2-1	14	many	TRBD1	TRBV20-1	CSARGTTGDDEQFF	TGCAGTGCTAGAGGCACAACAGGGGATGATGAGCAGTTCTTC
TRBJ2-3	13	NA	NA	TRBV6-2/TRBV6-3	CASSGTSTYTQYF	TGTGCCAGCAGTGGGACGTCCACATATACGCAGTATTTT
TRBJ2-7	15	few	NA	TRBV7-2	CASSSRPGFTYEQYF	TGTGCCAGCAGCTCTCGACCGGGATTCACCTACGAGCAGTACTTC
TRBJ2-3	16	NA	TRBD2	TRBV9	CASSARAGNTADTQYF	TGTGCCAGCAGCGCAAGAGCGGGAAATACCGCAGATACGCAGTATTTT
TRBJ2-3	13	few	NA	TRBV19	CASTHRSTDTQYF	TGTGCCAGTACCCACCGTAGCACAGATACGCAGTATTTT
TRBJ2-1	12	NA	NA	TRBV2	CASTVERNEQFF	TGTGCCAGCACTGTGGAGCGCAATGAGCAGTTCTTC
TRBJ2-5	15	few	NA	TRBV5-1	CASSPGGGRGETQYF	TGCGCCAGCAGCCCTGGGGGAGGCCGAGGAGAGACCCAGTACTTC
TRBJ2-5	14	few	NA	TRBV6-1	CASTPGQSIGTQYF	TGTGCCAGCACCCCGGGACAATCGATAGGGACCCAGTACTTC
TRBJ1-6	15	few	NA	TRBV5-6	CASSGGRNNNSPLHF	TGTGCCAGCAGCGGGGGCAGGAACAACAATTCACCCCTCCACTTT
TRBJ2-3	17	few	NA	TRBV7-9	CASSLRRPAAGTDTQYF	TGTGCCAGCAGCTTAAGGAGGCCGGCGGCGGGGACAGATACGCAGTATTTT
TRBJ2-3	16	few	TRBD2	TRBV7-3	CASSPTSGSQTDTQYF	TGTGCCAGCAGCCCCACTAGCGGGAGCCAAACAGATACGCAGTATTTT
TRBJ2-5	15	NA	NA	TRBV29-1	CSVEGKGSTEETQYF	TGCAGCGTTGAAGGAAAAGGCTCGACGGAAGAGACCCAGTACTTC
TRBJ2-7	14	many	TRBD2	TRBV29-1	CSVVAGLAGFEQYF	TGCAGCGTCGTTGCGGGACTAGCGGGTTTCGAGCAGTACTTC
TRBJ2-7	15	NA	NA	TRBV7-2	CASSLDLGIRYEQYF	TGTGCCAGCAGCTTAGATCTGGGCATTCGGTACGAGCAGTACTTC
TRBJ2-1	14	NA	NA	TRBV6-2/TRBV6-3	CASRRSGGSLEQFF	TGTGCCAGCAGGCGATCAGGGGGGTCCTTGGAGCAGTTCTTC
TRBJ1-1	15	NA	NA	TRBV12-5	CASGLAGGGRVEAFF	TGTGCTAGTGGTTTGGCAGGCGGGGGACGCGTTGAAGCTTTCTTT
TRBJ1-4	15	NA	NA	TRBV5-6	CASSFGHSGVEKLFF	TGTGCCAGCAGCTTCGGCCACTCAGGGGTTGAAAAACTGTTTTTT
TRBJ2-6	19	many	NA	TRBV6-5	CASSLTGPIQSSGANVLTF	TGTGCCAGCAGCCTTACTGGACCGATTCAGAGCTCTGGGGCCAACGTCCTGACTTTC